The T cell receptor (beta chain) under discussion was sequenced for a study of T cell responses to AZD1222 COVID-19 vaccine. CDR1 is MDHEN, CDR2 SYDVKM, per germline. The CDR3 has 14 residues. The V end was cut by 6 bases, the J end by 2 bases, with 14 bases between. Here immunoSEQ multiplex PCR was the method, and the copy in TCRdb shows in-frame clones only, minus some. The sample lists 130,000 or so clones; approximately 91% were seen once. This TCR came from an adult in good health. This sequence joins TRBV28 and TRBJ2-7, with D unresolved. The specimen comprised peripheral blood, sampled on day 0 of AZD1222 vaccination. CDR3 DNA sequence: TGTGCCAGCAGGTCGGCGTCGATTACCTACGAGCAGTACTTC. Its translation: CASRSASITYEQYF.